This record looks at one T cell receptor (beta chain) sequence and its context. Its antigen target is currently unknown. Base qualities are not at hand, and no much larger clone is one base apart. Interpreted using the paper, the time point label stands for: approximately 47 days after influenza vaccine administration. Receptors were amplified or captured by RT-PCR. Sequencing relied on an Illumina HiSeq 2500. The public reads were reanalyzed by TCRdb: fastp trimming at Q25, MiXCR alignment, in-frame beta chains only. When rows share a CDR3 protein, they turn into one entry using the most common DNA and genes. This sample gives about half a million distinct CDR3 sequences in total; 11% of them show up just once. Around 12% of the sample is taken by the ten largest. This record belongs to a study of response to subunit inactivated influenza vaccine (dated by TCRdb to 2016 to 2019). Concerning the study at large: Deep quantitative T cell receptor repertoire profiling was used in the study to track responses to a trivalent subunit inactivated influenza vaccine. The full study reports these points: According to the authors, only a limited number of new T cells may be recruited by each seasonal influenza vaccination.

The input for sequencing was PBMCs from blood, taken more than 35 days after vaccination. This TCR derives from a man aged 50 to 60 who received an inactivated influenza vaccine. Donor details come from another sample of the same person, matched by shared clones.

The CDR3 protein sequence reads: CASTGGQSNEKLFF. The DNA sequence reads TGTGCCAGCACCGGGGGACAGTCTAATGAAAAACTGTTTTTT. The V and J segments used are TRBV6-1 and TRBJ1-4; 7 bases in the middle match TRBD1. For this chain, trimming is 7 bases at the V end and 3 bases at the J end, and the number of junction bases without a gene match is 5. CDR1 MNHNS and CDR2 SASEGT are derived from the germline V gene. Including cysteine and phenylalanine, the CDR3 has 14 amino acids. The sequence is cut down to CDR3 DNA, 42 bases in frame from base 1.